This is a list of T cell receptor beta chains from one sample in a study of cytomegalovirus exposure and HLA in healthy donors. Generated by immunoSEQ multiplex PCR, the TCRdb table keeps only in-frame clones and is missing some. Here the sample spans about 120,000 clones, about 83% being singletons. The sample consisted of PBMCs. These receptor sequences come from a woman aged 40 to 50 in good health and CMV-seropositive. Each CDR3 is given with its conserved first and last residue. Each record gives: D gene, J gene, V gene, clone size, CDR3 DNA, CDR3 protein. The D gene is left open where the match is weak. Rows give clone size only sometimes, using once, few, many, or a class for an expanded clone.

d_call: NA
j_call: TRBJ2-3
v_call: TRBV20-1
clone_size: NA
cdr3_nt: TGCAGTCAGGGACTCCAGGCGCAGTATTTT
cdr3_aa: CSQGLQAQYF

d_call: NA
j_call: TRBJ1-1
v_call: TRBV6-5
clone_size: NA
cdr3_nt: TGTGCCAGCACCCTGGGGGGGGCTTCGAACACTGAAGCTTTCTTT
cdr3_aa: CASTLGGASNTEAFF

d_call: TRBD2
j_call: TRBJ2-1
v_call: TRBV5-6
clone_size: NA
cdr3_nt: TGTGCCAGCAGCCGCGGACTAGCGGGAGTAGTTGAGCAGTTCTTC
cdr3_aa: CASSRGLAGVVEQFF

d_call: NA
j_call: TRBJ2-7
v_call: TRBV29-1
clone_size: NA
cdr3_nt: TGCAGCGTTCTCGGCGGGGCAGGCTCCTACGAGCAGTACTTC
cdr3_aa: CSVLGGAGSYEQYF

d_call: TRBD1
j_call: TRBJ2-7
v_call: TRBV28
clone_size: NA
cdr3_nt: TGTGCCAGCAGTGACGGACAGGGGGTCTACGAGCAGTACTTC
cdr3_aa: CASSDGQGVYEQYF

d_call: TRBD1
j_call: TRBJ2-5
v_call: TRBV6-1
clone_size: few
cdr3_nt: TGTGCCAGCAGAGGTAACAGGGGATCCCAAGAGACCCAGTACTTC
cdr3_aa: CASRGNRGSQETQYF

d_call: NA
j_call: TRBJ1-3
v_call: TRBV6-5
clone_size: NA
cdr3_nt: TGTGCCAGCACCCCTCCGGGGGCTGGAAACACCATATATTTT
cdr3_aa: CASTPPGAGNTIYF

d_call: TRBD2
j_call: TRBJ2-1
v_call: TRBV30
clone_size: NA
cdr3_nt: TGTGCCTGGAGTGTACGACTAGCACTGAGGGGAGGTGAGCAGTTCTTC
cdr3_aa: CAWSVRLALRGGEQFF

d_call: TRBD1
j_call: TRBJ2-4
v_call: TRBV2
clone_size: once
cdr3_nt: TGTGCCAGCGGACGATCCGGGACAGGGCTAGACATTCAGTACTTC
cdr3_aa: CASGRSGTGLDIQYF

d_call: TRBD2
j_call: TRBJ2-5
v_call: TRBV4-1
clone_size: NA
cdr3_nt: TGCGCCAGCAGCCCGACAGCGGGACCAACAGGAGAGACCCAGTACTTC
cdr3_aa: CASSPTAGPTGETQYF

d_call: TRBD2
j_call: TRBJ2-1
v_call: TRBV6-8
clone_size: NA
cdr3_nt: TGTGCCAGCAGCGGGGGGAGGGGTGAGCAGTTCTTC
cdr3_aa: CASSGGRGEQFF

d_call: NA
j_call: TRBJ2-3
v_call: TRBV7-2
clone_size: NA
cdr3_nt: TGTGCCAGCAGCTTAAACGGGAGTCCTGAAGATACGCAGTATTTT
cdr3_aa: CASSLNGSPEDTQYF